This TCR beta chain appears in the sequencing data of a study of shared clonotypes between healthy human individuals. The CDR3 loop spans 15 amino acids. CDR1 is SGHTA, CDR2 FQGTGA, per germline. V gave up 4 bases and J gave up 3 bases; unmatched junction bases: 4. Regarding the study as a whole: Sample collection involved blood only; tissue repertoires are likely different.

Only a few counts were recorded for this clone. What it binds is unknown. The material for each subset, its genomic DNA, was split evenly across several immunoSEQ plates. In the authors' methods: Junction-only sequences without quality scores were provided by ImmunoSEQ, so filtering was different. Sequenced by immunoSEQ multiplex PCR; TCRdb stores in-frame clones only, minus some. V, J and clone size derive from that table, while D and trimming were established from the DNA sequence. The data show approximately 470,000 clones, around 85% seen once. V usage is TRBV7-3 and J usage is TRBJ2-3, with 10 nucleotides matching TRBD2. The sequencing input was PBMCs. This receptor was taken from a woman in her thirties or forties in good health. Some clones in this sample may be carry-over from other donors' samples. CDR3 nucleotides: TGTGCCAGCAGCTCTAGCGGGAGTAGAACAGATACGCAGTATTTT. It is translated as CASSSSGSRTDTQYF.